These T cell receptor beta chains were read from a single sample in a study of blood T cell repertoires in COVID-19. The data were produced by immunoSEQ multiplex PCR, yet TCRdb's version contains in-frame clones alone and is incomplete. The sample lists hundreds of thousands of clones, 86% occurring once. Sequences were obtained from peripheral blood. These receptors were taken from a woman in her forties or fifties with acute or convalescent COVID-19. Both conserved end residues are part of each CDR3. A D gene is named only where the DNA matches it firmly. Size values are once, few and many counts, or a class for expanded clones, and some rows have none.

size: .; J: TRBJ2-1; D: TRBD2; V: TRBV6-2/TRBV6-3; CDR3: CASSYSGTRGYSEQFF
size: .; J: TRBJ2-3; D: TRBD1; V: TRBV6-2/TRBV6-3; CDR3: CASSYSRDRGQMDVTDTQYF
size: .; J: TRBJ2-3; D: TRBD2; V: TRBV2; CDR3: CASISGGAFISDTQYF
size: .; J: TRBJ1-2; D: .; V: TRBV19; CDR3: CASSISAVNYGYTF
size: .; J: TRBJ1-1; D: .; V: TRBV5-1; CDR3: CASSSQVNTEAFF
size: .; J: TRBJ1-1; D: .; V: TRBV19; CDR3: CASTLEQASTEAFF
size: .; J: TRBJ2-5; D: TRBD2; V: TRBV6-2/TRBV6-3; CDR3: CASSYGGLAVQETQYF
size: .; J: TRBJ2-7; D: .; V: TRBV18; CDR3: CASSPELPYEQYF
size: .; J: TRBJ2-5; D: .; V: TRBV5-5; CDR3: CASSPAETQYF
size: few; J: TRBJ2-2; D: .; V: TRBV3-1/TRBV3-2; CDR3: CASSPHKPGELFF
size: few; J: TRBJ1-6; D: TRBD1; V: TRBV6-6; CDR3: CASSYSQGQGNSPLHF
size: once; J: TRBJ2-2; D: TRBD2; V: TRBV5-1; CDR3: CASSLTAGGGGELFF
size: .; J: TRBJ1-1; D: .; V: TRBV4-3; CDR3: CASSQTGNTEAFF
size: .; J: TRBJ2-7; D: TRBD2; V: TRBV2; CDR3: CASSEGLAGSYEQYF
size: .; J: TRBJ1-2; D: .; V: TRBV4-3; CDR3: CASSQGGGYTF
size: .; J: TRBJ2-5; D: .; V: TRBV9; CDR3: CASSVSPGHRETQYF
size: .; J: TRBJ2-1; D: TRBD1; V: TRBV3-1/TRBV3-2; CDR3: CASSPGTGGNEQFF
size: .; J: TRBJ2-2; D: TRBD2; V: TRBV4-3; CDR3: CASSQVSLASRYTGELFF
size: .; J: TRBJ2-1; D: .; V: TRBV18; CDR3: CASSPPGTNEQFF
size: .; J: TRBJ1-1; D: .; V: TRBV12-1; CDR3: CASSFDGKLEAFF
size: once; J: TRBJ2-6; D: .; V: TRBV30; CDR3: CAWRGAVGRGFSGANVLTF
size: .; J: TRBJ2-3; D: .; V: TRBV10-2; CDR3: CASSDGGAPDTQYF
size: .; J: TRBJ1-3; D: .; V: TRBV30; CDR3: CAWSKQGPGNTIYF
size: .; J: TRBJ1-2; D: TRBD1; V: TRBV29-1; CDR3: CSVAIDRAFNYGYTF
size: .; J: TRBJ2-5; D: .; V: TRBV18; CDR3: CASSPMRLMEETQYF
size: .; J: TRBJ2-7; D: TRBD1; V: TRBV4-3; CDR3: CASSPPGQGITYEQYF
size: .; J: TRBJ1-1; D: .; V: TRBV25-1; CDR3: CASTNRVGGEAFF
size: few; J: TRBJ1-5; D: TRBD1; V: TRBV15; CDR3: CATSRDRGRGNGPQHF
size: .; J: TRBJ2-1; D: TRBD2; V: TRBV3-1/TRBV3-2; CDR3: CASSVGTSASNEQFF
size: .; J: TRBJ2-7; D: TRBD2; V: TRBV7-2; CDR3: CASSLDGTSGRGSGEQYF
size: .; J: TRBJ2-5; D: .; V: TRBV10-3; CDR3: CAISSNREYQETQYF
size: once; J: TRBJ2-7; D: .; V: TRBV30; CDR3: CAWSPGRGPYYEQYF
size: .; J: TRBJ1-1; D: .; V: TRBV19; CDR3: CASSLAEGNTEAFF
size: once; J: TRBJ2-7; D: .; V: TRBV6-2/TRBV6-3; CDR3: CASSIRSGYEQYF
size: .; J: TRBJ2-1; D: .; V: TRBV7-2; CDR3: CASSLALVSAGPFNEQFF
size: .; J: TRBJ2-4; D: .; V: TRBV10-3; CDR3: CAIKEGVAKNIQYF
size: .; J: TRBJ2-5; D: .; V: TRBV7-9; CDR3: CASSFATSWETQYF
size: .; J: TRBJ1-1; D: .; V: TRBV7-2; CDR3: CASSLAGRVTEAFF
size: .; J: TRBJ2-2; D: .; V: TRBV10-3; CDR3: CAIRLTEGSGELFF
size: .; J: TRBJ2-1; D: .; V: TRBV7-8; CDR3: CASSRSGSGNEQFF
size: .; J: TRBJ2-6; D: .; V: TRBV19; CDR3: CASTSPSGAGANVLTF
size: once; J: TRBJ2-3; D: .; V: TRBV10-3; CDR3: CAISEGALSGTQYF
size: .; J: TRBJ2-7; D: .; V: TRBV6-5; CDR3: CASSYSRSSYEQYF
size: .; J: TRBJ1-5; D: .; V: TRBV24-1; CDR3: CATSDWPSNQPQHF
size: .; J: TRBJ2-5; D: .; V: TRBV7-9; CDR3: CASSLAFVQETQYF